This passage covers 21 T cell receptor beta chains from one sample sequenced in a study of shared clonotypes between healthy human individuals. Assay used: immunoSEQ multiplex PCR; TCRdb lists only in-frame clones, some missing. Of about 2 million clones listed, less than 95% are singletons. CD45RO-negative, CCR7-positively selected cells formed the naive CD8 fraction, excluding terminally differentiated effector memory CD45RA+ cells. Sequenced material: naive CD8+ T cells sorted from blood. These receptors were obtained from a man between 18 and 29 years old in good health.

This clone has more than one count but fewer than ten. The V call is TRBV6-1, the J call TRBJ1-5; no definite D call. Germline V gene data show CDR1 as MNHNS and CDR2 as SASEGT. Trimming stripped 5 bases from V and 4 bases from J, with 15 bases between. The CDR3 loop spans 15 amino acids. The CDR3 loop is CASSPPPIGNQPQHF. Here the CDR3 DNA reads TGTGCCAGCAGTCCTCCCCCAATTGGGAATCAGCCCCAGCATTTT.

This clone was observed a single time. The chain couples TRBV5-6 to TRBJ2-5, with 10 bases that match TRBD1. Trimming took 5 bases from V and 3 from J; bases not matched to a gene: 4. The CDR3 has 14 residues. The germline V gene has CDR1 SGHDT and CDR2 YYEEEE. The CDR3 spells CASSFGTGEETQYF. CDR3 bases: TGTGCCAGCAGTTTCGGGACAGGGGAAGAGACCCAGTACTTC.

The chain couples TRBV4-1 to TRBJ1-2, with TRBD1 matching 9 bases. The CDR3 spans 15 residues. Germline V gene sequence: CDR1 MGHRA, CDR2 YSYEKL. V lost 3 bases to trimming and J lost 2 bases; unmatched junction nucleotides: 4. CDR3 loop: CASSQDRGGNYGYTF. For the CDR3, the DNA is TGCGCCAGCAGCCAGGACAGGGGCGGGAACTATGGCTACACCTTC.

A note on this clone: At the DNA level, this CDR3 is encoded by other sequences in the same sample as well. The rearrangement links TRBV2 to TRBJ1-4; TRBD1 agrees at 10 bases. Unmatched junction bases numbered 5, after V lost 6 bases and J lost 7 bases. Germline lookup yields CDR1 SNHLY and CDR2 FYNNEI. The CDR3 has 14 residues. The DNA for the CDR3 is TGTGCCAGCAGGGGGGGACAGGGGAGTGAAAAACTGTTTTTT. Encoded protein: CASRGGQGSEKLFF.

The J gene is TRBJ2-1, the V gene TRBV4-3, with a weak D call TRBD2 (5 bases). V lost 4 bases and J 10 bases, leaving 14 bases between the germline ends. Germline V gene sequence: CDR1 LGHNA, CDR2 YSLEER. This CDR3 has 13 residues. CDR3 in amino acids: CASSLLPTGEQFF. DNA of the CDR3: TGCGCCAGCAGCCTACTCCCAACGGGGGAGCAGTTCTTC.

The rearrangement links TRBV11-3 to TRBJ2-1; TRBD2 agrees at 10 bases. The CDR3 has 17 residues. The J segment lost 7 bases and the V segment lost 5 bases, leaving 14 bases of the junction unmatched. Germline V gene data show CDR1 as SGHNT and CDR2 as YENEEA. CDR3: CASSPPLLAGALNEQFF. The CDR3 DNA is TGTGCCAGCAGCCCCCCACTCCTAGCGGGAGCATTGAATGAGCAGTTCTTC.

V and J are TRBV7-9 and TRBJ1-4; the D gene is possibly TRBD1 (6 bases). Germline CDR1 reads SEHNR; CDR2 reads FQNEAQ (reference sequence). V lost 10 bases and J lost 7, with 16 bases in between. This CDR3 region has 13 residues. As DNA, the CDR3 is TGTGCCACCCCCGGACAGAGGGGTGAAAAACTGTTTTTT. As protein: CATPGQRGEKLFF.

This chain connects TRBV7-9 to TRBJ2-1; TRBD1 aligns across 7 bases. Germline-derived CDR1 and CDR2 are SEHNR and FQNEAQ (reference sequence). The V segment lost 1 base and the J segment 0 bases; nucleotides outside the gene matches: 0. CDR3 length equals 15 residues. CDR3 amino acids: CASSLGTGSYNEQFF. The CDR3 DNA reads TGTGCCAGCAGCTTAGGGACAGGCTCCTACAATGAGCAGTTCTTC. Combining the CDR3 with reference TRBV7-9 and TRBJ2-1 gives the whole variable domain DTGVSQNPRHKITKRGQNVTFRCDPISEHNRLYWYRQTLGQGPEFLTYFQNEAQLEKSRLLSDRFSAERPKGSFSTLEIQRTEQGDSAMYLCASSLGTGSYNEQFFGPGTRLTVL.

V is TRBV27 and J is TRBJ1-2; possibly TRBD1 for D (5 bases). Trimming stripped 8 bases from V and 8 bases from J, with 12 bases between. The CDR3 has 11 residues. The germline V gene encodes CDR1 MNHEY and CDR2 SMNVEV (reference sequence). This chain's CDR3 is CASWGVGGYTF. CDR3 nucleotide sequence: TGTGCCAGCTGGGGGGTGGGGGGCTACACCTTC.

V is TRBV9 and J is TRBJ2-1, with D uncertain. CDR1 and CDR2 (germline): SGDLS, YYNGEE. The CDR3 is made up of 13 amino acids. Trimming left V 3 bases short and J 3 bases short, with 7 bases between. CDR3 sequence: CASSGTHYNEQFF. The CDR3, as DNA: TGTGCCAGCAGCGGGACCCACTACAATGAGCAGTTCTTC.

The chain recombines TRBV4-1 with TRBJ1-6; the D gene is possibly TRBD1 (6 bases). Per germline, CDR1 MGHRA and CDR2 YSYEKL. The CDR3 spans 14 residues. V lost 4 bases, J lost 7 bases, and 11 bases lay in between. The CDR3 is CASSLDRNNSPLHF. The CDR3, as DNA: TGCGCCAGCAGCCTCGACAGGAACAATTCACCCCTCCACTTT.

The chain carries TRBV7-9 and TRBJ2-2; TRBD1 or TRBD2 may be the D gene (5 bases each). V gave up 5 bases and J gave up 2 bases, with 15 bases separating them. Germline V gene data show CDR1 as SEHNR and CDR2 as FQNEAQ (reference sequence). The CDR3 covers 16 residues. CDR3 sequence: CASSGWVGDNTGELFF. The CDR3 DNA reads as TGTGCCAGCAGCGGGTGGGTAGGGGACAACACCGGGGAGCTGTTTTTT.

The rearrangement uses TRBV14 and TRBJ2-1, with D hard to call. The V and J ends lost 5 bases and 7 bases respectively, with 12 bases between them. CDR3 length: 13 amino acids. Germline loops: CDR1 SGHDN, CDR2 FVKESK. CDR3 DNA sequence: TGTGCCAGCAGCATTCAAGACGGGAATGAGCAGTTCTTC. This encodes CASSIQDGNEQFF.

This chain links TRBV19 with TRBJ2-5, with D possibly TRBD1 on 6 matching bases. Germline V gene data show CDR1 as LNHDA and CDR2 as SQIVND (reference sequence). This CDR3 has 14 residues. V dropped 4 bases and J dropped 4 bases, with 13 bases sitting between them. The CDR3 protein is CASSSQQGSETQYF. The CDR3 nucleotides are TGTGCCAGTAGTAGTCAACAGGGTTCAGAGACCCAGTACTTC.

As concerns this clone: Germline and junction disagree at one end, which may indicate a read error. Other DNA sequences in the sample encode the same CDR3. The gene calls are TRBV18 and TRBJ1-2; the D is unclear. The CDR3 loop spans 12 amino acids. Germline V gene data show CDR1 as KGHSH and CDR2 as LQKENI. This chain's CDR3 is CASSPLDYGYTF. The CDR3 coding sequence is TGTGCCAGCTCACCACTAGACTATGGTTACACCTTC.

Note on this clone: This same CDR3 is encoded by further DNA sequences in the sample. The chain uses TRBV27 and TRBJ2-7; the D gene is possibly TRBD2 (6 bases). The germline V and J ends were trimmed by 2 bases and 2 bases, with 10 bases remaining between them. The CDR3 spans 14 residues. CDR1 and CDR2 (germline): MNHEY, SMNVEV (reference sequence). The CDR3 region has the DNA TGTGCCAGCAGTTTAGCGGGGTCGACCTACGAGCAGTACTTC. Translation gives CASSLAGSTYEQYF.

This clone showed up just once. V gene TRBV27 combines with J gene TRBJ2-7; perhaps TRBD1 as D (6 bases). Between the trimmed V and J ends, which lost 5 bases and 1 base, there was a span of 15 bases. This CDR3 has 15 residues. The germline V gene encodes CDR1 MNHEY and CDR2 SMNVEV (reference sequence). CDR3: CASSTTGFGSYEQYF. The CDR3 DNA sequence: TGTGCCAGCAGTACAACAGGGTTTGGGTCCTACGAGCAGTACTTC.

This rearrangement joins TRBV19 to TRBJ1-5; 7 nucleotides line up with TRBD1. V shed 4 bases and J 0 bases; nucleotides not matched to a gene: 6. The CDR3 covers 16 residues. CDR1 LNHDA and CDR2 SQIVND come from the germline V gene (reference sequence). The CDR3 loop is CASSTEGAYSNQPQHF. DNA of the CDR3: TGTGCCAGTAGTACCGAGGGGGCCTATAGCAATCAGCCCCAGCATTTT. The full variable domain, rest sourced from reference TRBV19 and TRBJ1-5, is DGGITQSPKYLFRKEGQNVTLSCEQNLNHDAMYWYRQDPGQGLRLIYYSQIVNDFQKGDIAEGYSVSREKKESFPLTVTSAQKNPTAFYLCASSTEGAYSNQPQHFGDGTRLSIL.

The V and J genes are TRBV11-2 and TRBJ2-2; TRBD1 or TRBD2 may be the D gene (6 bases each). The CDR3 runs 17 residues. Between the trimmed V and J ends, which lost 2 bases and 5 bases, there was a span of 18 bases. Germline CDR1 is SGHAT and CDR2 is FQNNGV. The DNA for the CDR3 is TGTGCCAGCAGCTTAAATCCGGGGGCCTCGGAGACCGGGGAGCTGTTTTTT. Translation: CASSLNPGASETGELFF.

J is TRBJ2-7 and V is TRBV27; D might be TRBD1 or TRBD2, each matching 6 bases. This CDR3 spans 16 amino acids. Per the germline V gene, CDR1 is MNHEY and CDR2 is SMNVEV (reference sequence). Trimming left V 9 bases short and J 3 bases short, with 24 bases between. The CDR3 reads CARRGRSGSYRYEQYF. The CDR3 DNA reads TGTGCCAGAAGGGGGAGGTCGGGATCGTACCGCTACGAGCAGTACTTC.

J is TRBJ2-3 and V is TRBV27; 11 bases agree with TRBD2. V lost 8 bases, J lost 1 base, and 14 bases stayed unmatched. There are 18 residues in the CDR3. Per germline, CDR1 MNHEY and CDR2 SMNVEV (reference sequence). The CDR3 DNA reads as TGTGCCAGCCAGACCTATAGCGGGGGGGCCCTTGGCACAGATACGCAGTATTTT. The encoded protein is CASQTYSGGALGTDTQYF.